The 6 T cell receptor beta chains below come from one sample, sequenced in a study of T-cell memory formation after mild COVID-19. Using its own MiXCR run on the 5' RACE reads, TCRdb lists one record per CDR3 protein. The table includes roughly 500,000 distinct CDR3 sequences, about 20% detected once. The sample consisted of PBMCs or a T cell subset sorted from them (not recorded which). All receptors derive from an adult woman who had mild COVID-19 (a few samples of this study predate the infection). Cell type and time point are not known.

A few counts support this clonotype. The chain employs TRBV7-9 and TRBJ1-2, with 8 bases identical to TRBD1. There are 13 residues in the CDR3. The trim removed 5 bases at V and 4 bases at J, leaving 3 bases unmatched. Germline loops: CDR1 SEHNR, CDR2 FQNEAQ (reference sequence). CDR3 residues: CASSETGGYGYTF. CDR3 nucleotide sequence: TGTGCCAGCAGCGAAACAGGGGGCTATGGCTACACCTTC.

This clonotype was recorded many times. The chain recombines TRBV7-2 with TRBJ2-2; TRBD2 matches at 9 bases. CDR3 size: 15 residues. V dropped 3 bases and J dropped 4; count of bases not matched to a gene: 3. The V gene's germline CDR1 is SGHTA and CDR2 FQGNSA. CDR3 amino acids: CASSFAGGVTGELFF. DNA of the CDR3: TGTGCCAGCAGCTTCGCGGGAGGGGTCACCGGGGAGCTGTTTTTT. Together with reference TRBV7-2 and TRBJ2-2, the CDR3 gives the full variable domain: GAGVSQSPSNKVTEKGKDVELRCDPISGHTALYWYRQSLGQGLEFLIYFQGNSAPDKSGLPSDRFSAERTGGSVSTLTIQRTQQEDSAVYLCASSFAGGVTGELFFGEGSRLTVL.

There are a few counts of this clonotype. The chain couples TRBV5-6 to TRBJ2-5; 9 bases align to TRBD2. The CDR3 sequence is 14 residues long. The germline gives CDR1 SGHDT, CDR2 YYEEEE. V shed 4 bases, J shed 2 bases, and the junction held 3 bases outside the gene matches. The CDR3 reads CASSTGLAQETQYF. The CDR3 coding sequence is TGTGCCAGCAGCACGGGACTAGCTCAAGAGACCCAGTACTTC.

This clonotype came up many times. This chain links TRBV11-2 with TRBJ2-7; 12 bases fit TRBD2. This CDR3 contains 15 residues. CDR1 and CDR2 from the germline V gene are SGHAT and FQNNGV. V trimming: 5 bases; J trimming: 4 bases; junction bases outside the gene matches: 6. CDR3 amino acids: CASSRTSGKLYEQYF. The CDR3 coding sequence is TGTGCCAGCAGCCGGACTAGCGGGAAGTTGTACGAGCAGTACTTC.

Ten or more counts support this clonotype. The chain joins TRBV18 to TRBJ2-7; 9 bases are shared with TRBD1. V was clipped by 4 bases and J by 2 bases; unmatched bases: 6. The CDR3 extends over 15 amino acids. Germline V gene sequence: CDR1 KGHSH, CDR2 LQKENI. As DNA, the CDR3 is TGTGCCAGCTCACTAGCTCGGACAGGGGCCTACGAGCAGTACTTC. It is translated as CASSLARTGAYEQYF.

J is TRBJ1-2 and V is TRBV19; D is undetermined. The CDR3 contains 11 residues. Trimming cost V 4 bases and J 5 bases, with 5 bases left between them. CDR1 LNHDA and CDR2 SQIVND come from the germline V gene (reference sequence). CDR3 bases: TGTGCCAGTAGTAGAGCATATGGCTACACCTTC. This sequence encodes CASSRAYGYTF.